This T cell receptor (beta chain) was profiled in a study of cytomegalovirus exposure and HLA in healthy donors. Researchers ran the PCR with 60 Vbeta and 13 Jbeta primers. The repertoire was sequenced with immunoSEQ multiplex PCR; TCRdb's copy has only in-frame clones and lacks some. The sample records 90,000 to 120,000 clones, 74% being singletons. V lost 5 bases and J lost 6; bases outside the gene matches: 15. The CDR3 is made up of 16 amino acids. Germline lookup yields CDR1 MDHEN and CDR2 SYDVKM. This chain links TRBV28 with TRBJ1-2; TRBD1 aligns across 7 bases. The sequenced sample consisted of PBMCs. The receptor was isolated from a woman aged 40 to 55 in good health and CMV-seropositive. The CDR3: CASSTGTAVVLNGYTF. The DNA of the CDR3 is TGTGCCAGCAGTACCGGGACAGCCGTCGTTTTGAATGGCTACACCTTC.